This TCR beta chain was sequenced for a study of T cells in pancreatic ductal adenocarcinoma. Clones were sequenced by immunoSEQ multiplex PCR, and TCRdb holds only the in-frame ones, with some missing. This repertoire shows about 30,000 clones, over 85% found once; its top ten account for less than 2.5%. The selected patients with pancreatic ductal adenocarcinoma had surgery but no neoadjuvant therapy. This clone has a single count. Its antigen is undetermined. Germline V lookup: CDR1 SGHAT, CDR2 FQNNGV. Trimming stripped 5 bases from V and 2 bases from J, with 16 bases between. This CDR3 has 15 amino acids. Findings of the study overall: The resected pancreatic cancer cohort was biased toward the minority with early-stage disease. Blood had more productive templates and about 7.9-fold more unique clonotypes than tumor.

This sequence joins TRBV11-2 and TRBJ2-7; D may be TRBD1 (5 bases). The source is a human donor with pancreatic ductal adenocarcinoma. The sample consisted of PBMCs. The DNA of the CDR3 is TGTGCCAGCAGCCGAACCGACAGTCACACCTACGAGCAGTACTTC. This translates into CASSRTDSHTYEQYF. The full variable domain, completed using reference TRBV11-2 and TRBJ2-7, is EAGVAQSPRYKIIEKRQSVAFWCNPISGHATLYWYQQILGQGPKLLIQFQNNGVVDDSQLPKDRFSAERLKGVDSTLKIQPAKLEDSAVYLCASSRTDSHTYEQYFGPGTRLTVT.